This T cell receptor beta chain was found in a study of shared clonotypes between healthy human individuals. The V and J ends lost 1 base and 6 bases respectively, with 13 bases between them. The CDR3 is 15 amino acids. Per the germline V gene, CDR1 is PRHDT and CDR2 is FYEKMQ (reference sequence). The protocol was immunoSEQ multiplex PCR, while the TCRdb copy is restricted to in-frame clones and leaves out a portion. The data show approximately 350,000 clones, roughly 96% seen once. The specimen was memory CD8+ T cells sorted from blood. As for subset: CD45RO+ cells pooled with CCR7-negative TemRA cells. V gene TRBV13 combines with J gene TRBJ1-3, with D tentatively TRBD1 (5 bases). The clonotype originates from a man aged 25-45 years in good health. The CDR3 is CASSLERDPVNTIYF. DNA of the CDR3: TGTGCCAGCAGCTTAGAGCGGGACCCGGTAAACACCATATATTTT.